This TCR beta chain was profiled in a study of T cells in localized non-small cell lung cancer. Points from the study as a whole: The study found T cell clonality highest in uninvolved adjacent lung, above tumor.

The CDR3 loop spans 19 amino acids. The V end lost 0 bases, the J end lost 5 bases, and 20 bases lay between the germline ends. The germline CDR1 and CDR2 sequences are MNHGY and SAAAGT. Only a few counts were recorded for this clone. As yet, its antigen is unknown. Measured with immunoSEQ multiplex PCR; TCRdb has only the in-frame clones, and not every one. The sample records fewer than 3,500 clones, around 20% being singletons. This specimen consisted of lung tumor tissue, obtained before any cancer treatment. The gene calls are TRBV6-8 and TRBJ2-6, with D unresolved. The TCR was taken from a man aged 35 to 69 with stage I lung adenocarcinoma. The CDR3 DNA is TGTGCCAGCAGTTACTCTAACGGCGGCCAATCCCACCGGGCCAACGTCCTGACTTTC. Protein product: CASSYSNGGQSHRANVLTF.